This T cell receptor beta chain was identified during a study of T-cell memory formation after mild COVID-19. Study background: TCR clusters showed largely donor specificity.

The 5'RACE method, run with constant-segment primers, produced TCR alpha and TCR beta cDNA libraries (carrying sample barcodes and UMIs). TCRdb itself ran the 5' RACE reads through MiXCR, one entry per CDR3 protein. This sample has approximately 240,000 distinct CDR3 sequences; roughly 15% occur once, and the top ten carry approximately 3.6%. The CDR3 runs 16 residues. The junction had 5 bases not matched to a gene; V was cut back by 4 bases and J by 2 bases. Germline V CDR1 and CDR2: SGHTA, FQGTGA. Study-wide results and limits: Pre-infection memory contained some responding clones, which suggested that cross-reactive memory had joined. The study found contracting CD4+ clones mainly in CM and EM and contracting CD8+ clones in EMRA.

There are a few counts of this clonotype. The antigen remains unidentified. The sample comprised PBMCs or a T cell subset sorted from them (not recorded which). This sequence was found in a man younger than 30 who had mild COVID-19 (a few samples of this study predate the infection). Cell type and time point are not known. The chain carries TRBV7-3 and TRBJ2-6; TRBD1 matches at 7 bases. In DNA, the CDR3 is TGTGCCAGCAGCTCCTCCGGGACAGCTGGGGCCAACGTCCTGACTTTC. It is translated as CASSSSGTAGANVLTF.